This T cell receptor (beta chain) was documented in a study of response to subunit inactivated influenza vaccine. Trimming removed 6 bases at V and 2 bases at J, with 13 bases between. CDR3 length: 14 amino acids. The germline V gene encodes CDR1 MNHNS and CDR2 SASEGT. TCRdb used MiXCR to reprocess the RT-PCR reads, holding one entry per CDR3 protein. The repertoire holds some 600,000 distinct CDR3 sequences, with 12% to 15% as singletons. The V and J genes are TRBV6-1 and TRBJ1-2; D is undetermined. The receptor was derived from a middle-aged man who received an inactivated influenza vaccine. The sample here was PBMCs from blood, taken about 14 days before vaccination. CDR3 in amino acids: CASSPSAANYGYTF. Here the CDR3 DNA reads TGTGCCAGCAGCCCCAGCGCGGCCAACTATGGCTACACCTTC.